One and the same sample provided the 26 T cell receptor beta chains below, sequenced in a study of PD-1 blockade in mismatch repair-deficient tumors. Clones were read by immunoSEQ multiplex PCR, and TCRdb kept only the in-frame ones, dropping some. The repertoire holds approximately 51,000 clones, with roughly 80% as singletons. This sample comprised peripheral blood, obtained less than 21 weeks after starting pembrolizumab. The receptors were sampled from an adult with mismatch repair-deficient cancer.

The J gene is TRBJ2-3, the V gene TRBV10-3, with 8 bases matching TRBD2. The CDR3 is 15 amino acids. Germline trimming cut 5 bases from V and 4 bases from J; bases unmatched to any gene: 8. CDR1 ENHRY and CDR2 SYGVKD come from the germline V gene. For the CDR3, the DNA is TGTGCCATCAGTACCCAGCGGGAGATGGCAGATACGCAGTATTTT. It is translated as CAISTQREMADTQYF.

The chain recombines TRBV5-6 with TRBJ2-3; 11 bases fit TRBD2. Germline loops: CDR1 SGHDT, CDR2 YYEEEE. The CDR3 extends over 16 amino acids. The V gene end was trimmed by 2 bases and the J gene end by 7 bases; junction bases not matched to a gene: 9. CDR3 loop: CASSFSSGRPINTQYF. The DNA for the CDR3 is TGTGCCAGCAGCTTCTCTAGCGGGAGGCCCATTAATACGCAGTATTTT.

This clone has just one count. The chain couples TRBV2 to TRBJ2-7, with 9 bases fitting TRBD2. After removal of 9 bases from V and 3 bases from J, the junction contained 12 bases not matched to a gene. CDR3 length: 15 amino acids. The germline V gene encodes CDR1 SNHLY and CDR2 FYNNEI. CDR3 DNA sequence: TGTGCCAGTACCGGGACTAGCAGCCGCGACTACGAGCAGTACTTC. Translating gives CASTGTSSRDYEQYF.

CDR3 in DNA: TGTGCCACCAGCATGCGGGCGAACACCGGGGAGCTGTTTTTT. As protein: CATSMRANTGELFF. The V gene is TRBV15, the J gene TRBJ2-2; possible D gene TRBD2, 5 bases. The V gene lost 4 bases and the J gene lost 0 bases, with 6 bases spanning the gap. Germline V gene sequence: CDR1 LNHNV, CDR2 YYDKDF (reference sequence). The CDR3 runs to 14 residues.

This sequence joins TRBV27 and TRBJ2-7, with no clear D. V lost 5 bases to trimming and J lost 2 bases, with 19 bases between them. Per the germline V gene, CDR1 is MNHEY and CDR2 is SMNVEV (reference sequence). This CDR3 has 16 residues. This CDR3 reads CASSPPPYRDTYEQYF. CDR3 nucleotide sequence: TGTGCCAGCAGTCCTCCCCCATACAGAGATACCTACGAGCAGTACTTC.

This chain uses TRBV6-1 with TRBJ2-1; D is perhaps TRBD1 or TRBD2 (5 bases each). The CDR3 is 17 residues long. V gave up 1 base and J gave up 2 bases, with 15 bases separating them. The germline V gene encodes CDR1 MNHNS and CDR2 SASEGT. CDR3 sequence reads: CASSEEGVGTPYNEQFF. CDR3 nucleotides: TGTGCCAGCAGTGAAGAGGGCGTCGGGACCCCCTACAATGAGCAGTTCTTC.

The chain couples TRBV7-9 to TRBJ1-3; 8 positions agree with TRBD1. Germline assignment: CDR1 SEHNR and CDR2 FQNEAQ (reference sequence). CDR3 length equals 18 residues. V lost 6 bases to trimming and J lost 0 bases; unmatched junction nucleotides: 13. CDR3 loop: CASSSGTGGSYSGNTIYF. The CDR3 nucleotides read TGTGCCAGCAGTTCCGGGACAGGCGGCTCGTACTCTGGAAACACCATATATTTT. The whole variable domain, filled in from reference TRBV7-9 and TRBJ1-3, reads DTGVSQNPRHKITKRGQNVTFRCDPISEHNRLYWYRQTLGQGPEFLTYFQNEAQLEKSRLLSDRFSAERPKGSFSTLEIQRTEQGDSAMYLCASSSGTGGSYSGNTIYFGEGSWLTVV.

The chain has TRBV11-2 and TRBJ2-1; 7 bases match TRBD2. V shed 5 bases and J 6 bases; nucleotides not matched to a gene: 13. The CDR3 has 16 amino acids. Per germline, CDR1 SGHAT and CDR2 FQNNGV. CDR3 sequence: CASSQLWAGVGNEQFF. The CDR3 region has the DNA TGTGCCAGCAGCCAACTCTGGGCGGGAGTGGGCAATGAGCAGTTCTTC.

This rearrangement joins TRBV4-2 to TRBJ2-1; TRBD2 is a possible D gene (6 bases). Trimming shortened V by 4 bases and J by 0 bases, and 13 bases separated the two germline ends. Germline CDR1 and CDR2: LGHNA and YNFKEQ. This CDR3 contains 16 residues. CDR3 nucleotide sequence: TGTGCCAGCAGCCCGGTCCGGGGGAGCTCCTACAATGAGCAGTTCTTC. Its protein is CASSPVRGSSYNEQFF.

The chain combines TRBV5-4 with TRBJ2-5; D is unclear. This CDR3 contains 15 residues. CDR1 is SGHNT and CDR2 is YYREEE in the germline V gene (reference sequence). Trimming removed 4 bases at V and 5 bases at J, with 18 bases between. DNA for the CDR3: TGTGCCAGCAGCAGCCCTCGTGTGCAAGCGGAGACCCAGTACTTC. Protein product: CASSSPRVQAETQYF.

The CDR3 DNA follows: TGTGCCAGCAGCCAGATGCTAGGACTAGCGGGACAGTACTTC. This translates into CASSQMLGLAGQYF. V usage is TRBV11-3 and J usage is TRBJ2-7, with 12 bases fitting TRBD2. The V gene end was trimmed by 5 bases and the J gene end by 10 bases; junction bases not matched to a gene: 9. There are 14 residues in the CDR3. The germline CDR1 and CDR2 sequences are SGHNT and YENEEA.

The V gene is TRBV4-1, the J gene TRBJ1-1, with TRBD1 as a possible D gene (6 bases). V gave up 2 bases and J gave up 1 base, with 8 bases separating them. The CDR3 extends over 14 amino acids. Per the germline V gene, CDR1 is MGHRA and CDR2 is YSYEKL. This CDR3 reads CASSQYRENTEAFF. CDR3 sequence (DNA): TGCGCCAGCAGCCAATACAGGGAGAACACTGAAGCTTTCTTT.

This chain joins TRBV4-1 and TRBJ2-1, with 7 bases aligning to TRBD2. This CDR3 contains 13 residues. V shed 4 bases and J 8 bases; nucleotides not matched to a gene: 5. The germline V gene has CDR1 MGHRA and CDR2 YSYEKL. The CDR3 loop is CASSRAGLHEQFF. For the CDR3, the DNA is TGCGCCAGCAGCCGGGCGGGACTACATGAGCAGTTCTTC.

This sequence joins TRBV5-6 and TRBJ2-7; 11 nucleotides agree with TRBD2. The V and J ends lost 3 bases and 4 bases, in that order; junction bases with no gene match: 6. The CDR3 contains 15 residues. Germline assignment: CDR1 SGHDT and CDR2 YYEEEE. The CDR3 nucleotides are TGTGCCAGCAGCTCCACTTGGACTAGCGGGTACGAGCAGTACTTC. Amino acids: CASSSTWTSGYEQYF.

This chain connects TRBV7-9 to TRBJ2-1; no firm D call. CDR3 length: 13 amino acids. CDR1 is SEHNR, CDR2 FQNEAQ, per germline (reference sequence). The ends were cut back, 1 base at V and 7 bases at J, with 8 bases in the middle. CDR3 sequence: CASSLDLQNEQFF. CDR3 DNA sequence: TGTGCCAGCAGCTTAGACCTACAGAATGAGCAGTTCTTC.

As regards this clone: A junction end diverges from the germline sequence, so it may reflect a read error. V and J are TRBV7-7 and TRBJ2-1, with D maybe TRBD1 (5 bases). CDR1 is SSHAT, CDR2 FNYEAQ, per germline (reference sequence). This CDR3 comprises 15 residues. CDR3 loop: CASSLDRDSYNEQFF. The CDR3 DNA reads TGTGCTAGCAGCTTAGACAGAGACTCCTACAATGAGCAGTTCTTC.

For the CDR3, the DNA is TGTGCCAGCAGTTTTTTGGGATCCCACTATGGCTACACCTTC. Encoded protein: CASSFLGSHYGYTF. The chain employs TRBV27 and TRBJ1-2; D remains ambiguous. Trimming took off 3 bases at V and 3 bases at J, with 11 bases between the two ends. The CDR3 length is 14 residues. In germline, CDR1 is MNHEY, CDR2 SMNVEV (reference sequence).

This clone has just one count. This chain uses TRBV25-1 with TRBJ2-2; 10 bases agree with TRBD1. This CDR3 has 16 amino acids. The junction had 9 bases not matched to a gene; V was cut back by 5 bases and J by 6 bases. Germline CDR1 is MGHDK and CDR2 is SYGVNS. This CDR3 is CASSRPGQGNSGELFF. The CDR3 DNA is TGTGCCAGCAGTAGACCGGGACAGGGGAATTCCGGGGAGCTGTTTTTT.

The gene calls are TRBV19 and TRBJ2-2; D is unclear. Germline V CDR1 and CDR2: LNHDA, SQIVND (reference sequence). The CDR3 sequence is 17 residues long. Trimming removed 0 bases from V and 1 base from J, with 12 bases in between. CDR3 in amino acids: CASSIDHSDLNTGELFF. The CDR3 nucleotides read TGTGCCAGTAGTATAGATCATTCAGATTTGAACACCGGGGAGCTGTTTTTT.

The CDR3 DNA follows: TGCAGCGTTGTTGAGAAAAACATTCAGTACTTC. It yields the protein CSVVEKNIQYF. This chain joins TRBV29-1 and TRBJ2-4; D is unclear. CDR1 SQVTM and CDR2 ANQGSEA come from the germline V gene. This CDR3 has 11 residues. V was shortened by 4 bases and J by 4 bases, with 5 bases between the two germline ends. The full variable domain, with the rest looked up from reference TRBV29-1 and TRBJ2-4, is SAVISQKPSRDICQRGTSLTIQCQVDSQVTMMFWYRQQPGQSLTLIATANQGSEATYESGFVIDKFPISRPNLTFSTLTVSNMSPEDSSIYLCSVVEKNIQYFGAGTRLSVL.

The chain carries TRBV9 and TRBJ1-3; TRBD1 might be the D (5 bases). Germline V gene lookup returns CDR1 SGDLS and CDR2 YYNGEE. Trimming stripped 1 base from V and 4 bases from J, with 12 bases between. CDR3 length: 15 residues. CDR3 in DNA: TGTGCCAGCAGCGTACGTTCAGGGCAAGGAAACACCATATATTTT. Its protein product is CASSVRSGQGNTIYF. Full variable domain (missing parts from reference TRBV9 and TRBJ1-3): DSGVTQTPKHLITATGQRVTLRCSPRSGDLSVYWYQQSLDQGLQFLIQYYNGEERAKGNILERFSAQQFPDLHSELNLSSLELGDSALYFCASSVRSGQGNTIYFGEGSWLTVV.

The chain couples TRBV12-5 to TRBJ1-1; no definite D call. This CDR3 is 13 amino acids long. V lost 2 bases and J lost 0, with 4 bases in between. Germline CDR1 is LGHNT and CDR2 is FRNRAP. The CDR3 coding sequence is TGTGCTAGTGGTTTGTTCCTGAACACTGAAGCTTTCTTT. It codes for CASGLFLNTEAFF.

The rearrangement uses TRBV7-6 and TRBJ2-5; D is undetermined. Germline CDR1 SGHVS, CDR2 FNYEAQ. This CDR3 has 13 residues. Trimming stripped 1 base from V and 5 bases from J, with 8 bases between. The CDR3 loop reads CASSLGSSETQYF. The CDR3 DNA reads TGTGCCAGCAGCTTAGGCAGTAGTGAGACCCAGTACTTC.

The chain joins TRBV11-3 to TRBJ2-7; no clear D gene. CDR1 and CDR2 from the germline V gene are SGHNT and YENEEA. The CDR3 is 13 residues long. The V end lost 5 bases, the J end lost 8 bases, and 16 bases lay between the germline ends. The CDR3 loop is CASSRYRFLQQYF. CDR3 nucleotides: TGTGCCAGCAGCCGTTATCGCTTCCTCCAGCAGTACTTC.

The CDR3 here is CAAAEPAGASTDTQYF. The CDR3 DNA follows: TGTGCCGCCGCCGAACCAGCGGGAGCGAGCACAGATACGCAGTATTTT. The V call is TRBV19, the J call TRBJ2-3, with 8 bases lining up with TRBD2. Germline values: CDR1 LNHDA, CDR2 SQIVND (reference sequence). The CDR3 length is 16 residues. The ends lost 11 bases at V and 0 bases at J; junction bases unmatched: 13.

This rearrangement joins TRBV14 to TRBJ2-1; maybe TRBD2 (5 bases). V gave up 1 base and J gave up 4 bases, with 8 bases separating them. Germline V lookup: CDR1 SGHDN, CDR2 FVKESK. The CDR3 loop spans 14 amino acids. The CDR3, as DNA: TGTGCCAGCAGCCAAGGAGGGCCGTACAATGAGCAGTTCTTC. It is translated as CASSQGGPYNEQFF.